These T cell receptor beta chains were read from a single sample in a study of shared clonotypes between healthy human individuals. Data came from immunoSEQ multiplex PCR; TCRdb stores just in-frame clones and leaves some out. The repertoire holds millions of clones, with roughly 95% as singletons. The sample consisted of naive CD8+ T cells sorted from blood. These receptors all stem from a man aged 18 to 30 in good health. CDR3s include the opening cysteine and the closing phenylalanine or tryptophan. A D gene is named only where the DNA matches it firmly. Where a row states a size, it is once, few, many or the class of an expanded clone; other rows omit it.

D gene: .
clone size: .
CDR3 length: 13
J gene: TRBJ2-2
V gene: TRBV7-2
CDR3 DNA: TGTGCCAGCAGCGACATCGTAACCGGGGAGCTGTTTTTT
CDR3 protein: CASSDIVTGELFF

D gene: TRBD2
clone size: once
CDR3 length: 14
J gene: TRBJ2-7
V gene: TRBV10-2
CDR3 DNA: TGCGCCAGCAGTGAGACGGGAGGGGGGTACGAGCAGTACTTC
CDR3 protein: CASSETGGGYEQYF

D gene: .
clone size: .
CDR3 length: 13
J gene: TRBJ2-7
V gene: TRBV6-5
CDR3 DNA: TGTGCCAGCAGTTACGATCGTGACTACGAGCAGTACTTC
CDR3 protein: CASSYDRDYEQYF

D gene: TRBD2
clone size: once
CDR3 length: 16
J gene: TRBJ2-7
V gene: TRBV5-6
CDR3 DNA: TGTGCCAGCAGCGTAGTAAGCGGGGGGGCCGAGTACGGGCAGTACTTC
CDR3 protein: CASSVVSGGAEYGQYF

D gene: TRBD1
clone size: .
CDR3 length: 15
J gene: TRBJ1-4
V gene: TRBV4-3
CDR3 DNA: TGCGCCAGCAGCCCCAGACAGGGGCGAGAGGAAAAACTGTTTTTT
CDR3 protein: CASSPRQGREEKLFF

D gene: .
clone size: .
CDR3 length: 13
J gene: TRBJ1-2
V gene: TRBV29-1
CDR3 DNA: TGCAGCGTCCTGGGGGCGGGGAACTATGGCTACACCTTC
CDR3 protein: CSVLGAGNYGYTF

D gene: .
clone size: .
CDR3 length: 15
J gene: TRBJ1-1
V gene: TRBV25-1
CDR3 DNA: TGTGCCAGCAGTGAAAGAAAAGGGGCTATGACTGAAGCTTTCTTT
CDR3 protein: CASSERKGAMTEAFF

D gene: .
clone size: .
CDR3 length: 14
J gene: TRBJ2-5
V gene: TRBV5-1
CDR3 DNA: TGCGCCAGCAGGTATACCCTGGCCGGGGAGACCCAGTACTTC
CDR3 protein: CASRYTLAGETQYF

D gene: .
clone size: .
CDR3 length: 13
J gene: TRBJ1-1
V gene: TRBV11-3
CDR3 DNA: TGTGCCAGCAGCTTAGATCGTTGGGGTGAAGCTTTCTTT
CDR3 protein: CASSLDRWGEAFF

D gene: TRBD2
clone size: .
CDR3 length: 16
J gene: TRBJ2-1
V gene: TRBV7-9
CDR3 DNA: TGTGCCAGCAGCGCCCCGGAACTAGCGGGGGACAATGAGCAGTTCTTC
CDR3 protein: CASSAPELAGDNEQFF

D gene: .
clone size: .
CDR3 length: 15
J gene: TRBJ2-7
V gene: TRBV4-1
CDR3 DNA: TGCGCCAGCAGCCAAGCGGGACCAGGGGTCTACGAGCAGTACTTC
CDR3 protein: CASSQAGPGVYEQYF

D gene: .
clone size: .
CDR3 length: 11
J gene: TRBJ2-3
V gene: TRBV20-1
CDR3 DNA: TGCAGTGCGTTGAGTGGGGATACGCAGTATTTT
CDR3 protein: CSALSGDTQYF

D gene: .
clone size: .
CDR3 length: 13
J gene: TRBJ1-5
V gene: TRBV18
CDR3 DNA: TGTGCCAGCTCACCGCCAGGTGATCAGCCCCAGCATTTT
CDR3 protein: CASSPPGDQPQHF

D gene: .
clone size: .
CDR3 length: 14
J gene: TRBJ2-7
V gene: TRBV7-6
CDR3 DNA: TGTGCCAGCAGCTTAGTAGGCAGCCCATACGAGCAGTACTTC
CDR3 protein: CASSLVGSPYEQYF

D gene: .
clone size: .
CDR3 length: 15
J gene: TRBJ2-1
V gene: TRBV4-1
CDR3 DNA: TGCGCCAGCAGCCCTCGGGAGGGGGCCACCAATGAGCAGTTCTTC
CDR3 protein: CASSPREGATNEQFF

D gene: TRBD1
clone size: .
CDR3 length: 16
J gene: TRBJ2-7
V gene: TRBV2
CDR3 DNA: TGTGCCAGCAGCCCACCCCCGGGACAGGGAACCTACGAGCAGTACTTC
CDR3 protein: CASSPPPGQGTYEQYF

D gene: TRBD1
clone size: .
CDR3 length: 15
J gene: TRBJ1-1
V gene: TRBV6-5
CDR3 DNA: TGTGCCAGCAGTTACTCGCACAGGGGGTCCACTGAAGCTTTCTTT
CDR3 protein: CASSYSHRGSTEAFF

D gene: TRBD2
clone size: .
CDR3 length: 15
J gene: TRBJ2-1
V gene: TRBV7-9
CDR3 DNA: TGTGCCAGCAGCCCCATAGCGGGATCCTACAATGAGCAGTTCTTC
CDR3 protein: CASSPIAGSYNEQFF

D gene: TRBD1
clone size: .
CDR3 length: 16
J gene: TRBJ1-1
V gene: TRBV6-1
CDR3 DNA: TGTGCCAGCAGTGAGAGAGAAATCAGACAGGGTTTTGAAGCTTTCTTT
CDR3 protein: CASSEREIRQGFEAFF

D gene: TRBD2
clone size: .
CDR3 length: 15
J gene: TRBJ2-7
V gene: TRBV4-2
CDR3 DNA: TGTGCCAGCAGCCAAGGGGCGGGGGGCGGCCACGAGCAGTACTTC
CDR3 protein: CASSQGAGGGHEQYF

D gene: .
clone size: many
CDR3 length: 11
J gene: TRBJ2-5
V gene: TRBV11-2
CDR3 DNA: TGTGCCAGCAGCTTAGGGGAGACCCAGTACTTC
CDR3 protein: CASSLGETQYF

D gene: .
clone size: .
CDR3 length: 14
J gene: TRBJ1-1
V gene: TRBV16
CDR3 DNA: TGTGCCAGCAGCCAACCTGGACTGAACACTGAAGCTTTCTTT
CDR3 protein: CASSQPGLNTEAFF

D gene: .
clone size: .
CDR3 length: 12
J gene: TRBJ2-7
V gene: TRBV7-9
CDR3 DNA: TGTGCCAGCAGCTACGGGGCGAACGAGCAGTACTTC
CDR3 protein: CASSYGANEQYF

D gene: TRBD2
clone size: .
CDR3 length: 15
J gene: TRBJ2-5
V gene: TRBV19
CDR3 DNA: TGTGCCAGTAGTACCTCGACTAGCTTGGTTGAGACCCAGTACTTC
CDR3 protein: CASSTSTSLVETQYF

D gene: TRBD1
clone size: .
CDR3 length: 16
J gene: TRBJ2-7
V gene: TRBV4-1
CDR3 DNA: TGCGCCAGCAGCCCCCTGACAGGGTTCGCCTTCTACGAGCAGTACTTC
CDR3 protein: CASSPLTGFAFYEQYF

D gene: TRBD2
clone size: .
CDR3 length: 17
J gene: TRBJ2-1
V gene: TRBV4-3
CDR3 DNA: TGCGCCAGCAGCCAAGAGTTAGCGGGAGGGCCTAGGAATGAGCAGTTCTTC
CDR3 protein: CASSQELAGGPRNEQFF

D gene: .
clone size: .
CDR3 length: 14
J gene: TRBJ2-1
V gene: TRBV27
CDR3 DNA: TGTGCCAGCAGTTTGTGGAGCAGGGGCAATGAGCAGTTCTTC
CDR3 protein: CASSLWSRGNEQFF